The present TCR beta chain was sequenced within a study of breast tumors, draining lymph nodes, adjacent tissues. Points from the study as a whole: Tumor TCR diversity was below lymph nodes but above nontumor tissue.

In TCRdb, the multiplex PCR reads were re-called with MiXCR into one record per CDR3 protein. In the table there are over 250,000 distinct CDR3 sequences, 30% of which are singletons. Samples came from axillary lymph nodes draining the breast cancer. The table lists this clonotype with a count of one. Its matching antigen is unknown. The sequencing sample was made of axillary lymph node tissue. The sequence was obtained from a female donor with breast cancer. Some clones in this sample may be carry-over from other donors' samples.

The CDR3 loop reads CASSTLAGERETQYF. The DNA of the CDR3 is TGTGCCAGCAGCACCCTAGCGGGAGAACGGGAGACCCAGTACTTC. The chain has TRBV12-3 or TRBV12-4 and TRBJ2-5, with 10 nucleotides matching TRBD2. This CDR3 contains 15 residues. J was trimmed by 5 bases and V by 6 bases; bases with no gene match: 9.